The source of this TCR beta chain is a study of cytomegalovirus exposure and HLA in healthy donors. Study background: Genotyping of 300 to 450 donors showed that approximately 83% belonged to the Caucasian-associated ancestry cluster. Study-wide results and caveats: Most subjects' HLA-A and HLA-B alleles were reportedly predicted from TCR beta sequences.

Per germline, CDR1 MGHRA and CDR2 YSYEKL. After removal of 5 bases from V and 3 bases from J, the junction contained 12 bases not matched to a gene. The CDR3 is 16 amino acids. The study ran its PCR with 60 Vbeta and 13 Jbeta primers. TCRdb's copy holds only in-frame clones and misses some; the assay was immunoSEQ multiplex PCR. Of fewer than 100,000 clones in the sample, roughly 76% are singletons; the top ten hold roughly 2%. As concerns this clone: No antigen is known for it.

This rearrangement joins TRBV4-1 to TRBJ2-7, with TRBD2 matching over 8 bases. The source of this sequence is a man aged 40-50 years in good health and CMV-seronegative. Sequences were obtained from PBMCs. The CDR3 protein is CASSTLATSEIYEQYF. CDR3 sequence (DNA): TGCGCCAGCAGCACGTTGGCGACTAGCGAGATCTACGAGCAGTACTTC.